These T cell receptor beta chains were read from a single sample in a study of beta chain features in type 1 diabetes. Clones were sequenced by immunoSEQ multiplex PCR, and TCRdb holds only the in-frame ones, with some missing. The sample consists of tens of thousands of clones, about 48% of them appearing once. The sample was central memory CD4+ T cells from blood. The receptors come from a man aged 25 to 40 with type 1 diabetes. CDR3s include the opening cysteine and the closing phenylalanine or tryptophan. D genes are given only for firm matches. Clone size, where shown, is once, few, many, or a class for clones that have expanded.

j_call: TRBJ1-2
v_call: TRBV5-1
d_call: TRBD1
clone_size: NA
cdr3_aa: CASKLGGTAYGYTF
cdr3_nt: TGCGCCAGCAAACTTGGGGGGACAGCCTATGGCTACACCTTC

j_call: TRBJ1-5
v_call: TRBV6-1
d_call: NA
clone_size: NA
cdr3_aa: CASSEAPRGYQPQHF
cdr3_nt: TGTGCCAGCAGTGAAGCCCCCCGGGGTTATCAGCCCCAGCATTTT

j_call: TRBJ1-2
v_call: TRBV29-1
d_call: NA
clone_size: few
cdr3_aa: CSVEDPRVGYGYTF
cdr3_nt: TGCAGCGTTGAAGACCCGCGGGTCGGGTATGGCTACACCTTC

j_call: TRBJ2-6
v_call: TRBV25-1
d_call: NA
clone_size: few
cdr3_aa: CASSEPGGVHNVLTF
cdr3_nt: TGTGCCAGCAGTGAGCCCGGAGGGGTCCACAACGTCCTGACTTTC

j_call: TRBJ2-3
v_call: TRBV12-5
d_call: TRBD1
clone_size: NA
cdr3_aa: CASGSGQATTDTQYF
cdr3_nt: TGTGCTAGTGGCTCGGGACAGGCGACCACAGATACGCAGTATTTT

j_call: TRBJ2-7
v_call: TRBV7-2
d_call: NA
clone_size: NA
cdr3_aa: CASSFDRSSYEQYF
cdr3_nt: TGTGCCAGCAGCTTCGACAGGAGCTCCTACGAGCAGTACTTC

j_call: TRBJ1-1
v_call: TRBV7-2
d_call: NA
clone_size: NA
cdr3_aa: CASTHAGKNTEAFF
cdr3_nt: TGTGCCAGCACCCACGCGGGCAAGAACACTGAAGCTTTCTTT

j_call: TRBJ1-2
v_call: TRBV5-8
d_call: TRBD1
clone_size: once
cdr3_aa: CATKTGATYGYTF
cdr3_nt: TGTGCCACCAAGACAGGGGCGACCTATGGCTACACCTTC

j_call: TRBJ2-4
v_call: TRBV18
d_call: TRBD1
clone_size: few
cdr3_aa: CASSPGTGEAIQYF
cdr3_nt: TGTGCCAGCTCACCAGGGACAGGGGAGGCCATTCAGTACTTC

j_call: TRBJ2-1
v_call: TRBV5-4
d_call: TRBD1
clone_size: NA
cdr3_aa: CASSLAGTGGGEQFF
cdr3_nt: TGTGCCAGCAGCTTGGCCGGGACAGGGGGCGGTGAGCAGTTCTTC

j_call: TRBJ2-3
v_call: TRBV2
d_call: NA
clone_size: NA
cdr3_aa: CASSAGGTDTDTQYF
cdr3_nt: TGTGCCAGCAGTGCGGGCGGGACAGACACAGATACGCAGTATTTT

j_call: TRBJ1-3
v_call: TRBV9
d_call: NA
clone_size: NA
cdr3_aa: CASSVDRSTIYF
cdr3_nt: TGTGCCAGCAGCGTAGATCGGTCGACCATATATTTT

j_call: TRBJ2-3
v_call: TRBV29-1
d_call: TRBD2
clone_size: NA
cdr3_aa: CSVEAPSGSPDTQYF
cdr3_nt: TGCAGCGTTGAAGCCCCTAGCGGGAGCCCAGATACGCAGTATTTT

j_call: TRBJ2-2
v_call: TRBV7-2
d_call: NA
clone_size: NA
cdr3_aa: CASSIPRGTNTGELFF
cdr3_nt: TGTGCCAGCAGCATACCTCGGGGGACGAACACCGGGGAGCTGTTTTTT

j_call: TRBJ2-1
v_call: TRBV27
d_call: NA
clone_size: NA
cdr3_aa: CASSLLGAAEQFF
cdr3_nt: TGTGCCAGCAGTTTATTGGGGGCTGCTGAGCAGTTCTTC

j_call: TRBJ1-3
v_call: TRBV5-4
d_call: NA
clone_size: NA
cdr3_aa: CASSRGSSGNTIYF
cdr3_nt: TGTGCCAGCAGCCGGGGTTCGTCTGGAAACACCATATATTTT

j_call: TRBJ2-1
v_call: TRBV28
d_call: TRBD1
clone_size: NA
cdr3_aa: CASSLGAATGKPEQFF
cdr3_nt: TGCGCCAGCAGTTTAGGGGCGGCGACAGGGAAACCCGAGCAGTTCTTC

j_call: TRBJ2-1
v_call: TRBV2
d_call: TRBD2
clone_size: NA
cdr3_aa: CASSDRPSGGGDEQFF
cdr3_nt: TGTGCCAGCAGTGATCGGCCTAGCGGGGGGGGCGATGAGCAGTTCTTC

j_call: TRBJ1-1
v_call: TRBV6-5
d_call: NA
clone_size: NA
cdr3_aa: CASSRGGRFTEAFF
cdr3_nt: TGTGCCAGCAGCCGCGGGGGGCGCTTCACTGAAGCTTTCTTT

j_call: TRBJ1-1
v_call: TRBV27
d_call: NA
clone_size: NA
cdr3_aa: CASSPRQGTPQRAFF
cdr3_nt: TGTGCCAGCAGTCCTAGACAAGGGACACCCCAGAGAGCTTTCTTT

j_call: TRBJ2-5
v_call: TRBV6-5
d_call: NA
clone_size: NA
cdr3_aa: CASRHSGEFQETQYF
cdr3_nt: TGTGCCAGCAGACATAGTGGGGAGTTCCAAGAGACCCAGTACTTC

j_call: TRBJ2-3
v_call: TRBV5-1
d_call: TRBD2
clone_size: NA
cdr3_aa: CASSLPLAGGRTDTQYF
cdr3_nt: TGCGCCAGCAGCTTACCCCTAGCGGGGGGCCGAACAGATACGCAGTATTTT

j_call: TRBJ2-3
v_call: TRBV10-3
d_call: TRBD2
clone_size: NA
cdr3_aa: CAISSRRASGGTDTQYF
cdr3_nt: TGTGCCATCTCCTCCCGGAGGGCTAGCGGGGGCACAGATACGCAGTATTTT

j_call: TRBJ2-1
v_call: TRBV7-7
d_call: TRBD1
clone_size: NA
cdr3_aa: CASSAGQGATDSYNEQFF
cdr3_nt: TGTGCCAGCAGTGCCGGGCAGGGGGCTACTGACTCATACAATGAGCAGTTCTTC

j_call: TRBJ2-1
v_call: TRBV5-1
d_call: TRBD2
clone_size: NA
cdr3_aa: CASAGLAGDNEQFF
cdr3_nt: TGCGCCAGCGCGGGGCTAGCGGGAGACAATGAGCAGTTCTTC

j_call: TRBJ2-2
v_call: TRBV4-1
d_call: TRBD2
clone_size: few
cdr3_aa: CASSQDLGGRVTGELFF
cdr3_nt: TGCGCCAGCAGCCAAGATTTGGGAGGGCGCGTCACCGGGGAGCTGTTTTTT

j_call: TRBJ2-7
v_call: TRBV6-1
d_call: NA
clone_size: NA
cdr3_aa: CASSEEGLGSYEQYF
cdr3_nt: TGTGCCAGCAGTGAGGAGGGCTTGGGGTCCTACGAGCAGTACTTC

j_call: TRBJ2-1
v_call: TRBV6-1
d_call: NA
clone_size: NA
cdr3_aa: CAISALGGESYNEQFF
cdr3_nt: TGTGCCATCAGTGCCCTGGGCGGGGAGAGTTACAATGAGCAGTTCTTC

j_call: TRBJ2-1
v_call: TRBV11-2
d_call: NA
clone_size: NA
cdr3_aa: CASSLIDGGARGQQFF
cdr3_nt: TGTGCCAGCAGCCTCATCGATGGGGGGGCGCGGGGGCAGCAGTTCTTC

j_call: TRBJ2-7
v_call: TRBV9
d_call: NA
clone_size: once
cdr3_aa: CASSAGTREQYF
cdr3_nt: TGTGCCAGCAGCGCAGGGACACGCGAGCAGTACTTC